This entry is about one T cell receptor beta chain. V dropped 0 bases and J dropped 0 bases, with 18 bases sitting between them. In germline, CDR1 is GTSNPN, CDR2 SVGIG (reference sequence). The CDR3 spans 18 residues. The data were taken from a study of shared clonotypes between healthy human individuals. Overall study: CD4 naive and CD4 memory each took three plates per donor, while CD8 naive took two and CD8 memory one.

The split of CD4+ cells yielded CD45RA+ naive and CD45RA-negative memory subsets. Produced via immunoSEQ multiplex PCR; TCRdb's table is partial and in-frame only. This table holds over a million clones, approximately 76% found once. The sequencing sample was made of memory CD4+ T cells sorted from blood. Subset here: CD45RA-negative fraction. The clonotype originates from a man aged 18 to 30 in good health. The gene calls are TRBV30 and TRBJ2-4; tentatively, D is TRBD1 (5 bases). The DNA for the CDR3 is TGTGCCTGGAGTGTGAAGCCTGGGGCTACTCTAGCCAAAAACATTCAGTACTTC. It translates to CAWSVKPGATLAKNIQYF. Combining the CDR3 with reference TRBV30 and TRBJ2-4 gives the whole variable domain SQTIHQWPATLVQPVGSPLSLECTVEGTSNPNLYWYRQAAGRGLQLLFYSVGIGQISSEVPQNLSASRPQDRQFILSSKKLLLSDSGFYLCAWSVKPGATLAKNIQYFGAGTRLSVL.